This is a list of T cell receptor beta chains from one sample in a study of T cell changes during pregnancy in multiple sclerosis. The repertoire was sequenced with immunoSEQ multiplex PCR; TCRdb's copy has only in-frame clones and lacks some. This sample has some 35,000 clones, with approximately 89% found just once. The specimen comprised CD4+ T cells from peripheral blood mononuclear cells, sampled after pregnancy. The receptors shown here come from a female donor in good health, enrolled as a control in a pregnancy study. The CDR3 runs from the conserved cysteine through the conserved F or W. Each record gives: CDR3 DNA, CDR3 protein, clone size, V gene, D gene, J gene. The D gene is left open where the match is weak. Clone size, where shown, is once, few, many, or a class for clones that have expanded.

DNA: TGTGCCAGTAGTAAAAGGCGGGACAGATCCACAGATACGCAGTATTTT; CDR3: CASSKRRDRSTDTQYF; size: .; V: TRBV19; D: .; J: TRBJ2-3
DNA: TGCGCCAGCAGTGTGTTACGACAGGAAAACACTGAAGCTTTCTTT; CDR3: CASSVLRQENTEAFF; size: .; V: TRBV10-2; D: .; J: TRBJ1-1
DNA: TGTGCCAGCAGTCGTGGACAGGGGGGAAACTATGGCTACACCTTC; CDR3: CASSRGQGGNYGYTF; size: .; V: TRBV6-5; D: TRBD1; J: TRBJ1-2
DNA: TGCGCCAGCAGCCGCGACGGGACACGCCCCTACGAGCAGTACTTC; CDR3: CASSRDGTRPYEQYF; size: .; V: TRBV4-1; D: .; J: TRBJ2-7
DNA: TGTGCCAGCAGTGCCTTAGCGGGGGGCGGGAATGAGCAGTTCTTC; CDR3: CASSALAGGGNEQFF; size: .; V: TRBV2; D: TRBD2; J: TRBJ2-1
DNA: TGTGCCAGCTCATCCGCAGGGGGCTCCGAGCAGTACTTC; CDR3: CASSSAGGSEQYF; size: .; V: TRBV18; D: TRBD1; J: TRBJ2-7
DNA: TGTGCCAGCAGCCAAGCAGGGAAGACCTACGAGCAGTACTTC; CDR3: CASSQAGKTYEQYF; size: .; V: TRBV14; D: .; J: TRBJ2-7
DNA: TGTGCCAGTAGTATAGAGGGGACAGGGTCCTACGAGCAGTACTTC; CDR3: CASSIEGTGSYEQYF; size: .; V: TRBV19; D: TRBD1; J: TRBJ2-7
DNA: TGTGCCAGCAGCCTTGGACAGGGTCTCGCCGGGGAGCTGTTTTTT; CDR3: CASSLGQGLAGELFF; size: once; V: TRBV11-2; D: TRBD1; J: TRBJ2-2
DNA: TGTGCCAGCAGTTACACCAGAGGAAACACCATATATTTT; CDR3: CASSYTRGNTIYF; size: .; V: TRBV6-5; D: .; J: TRBJ1-3
DNA: TGTGCCAGCAGCCCTACAGGGACTAGCGGATACTACGAGCAGTACTTC; CDR3: CASSPTGTSGYYEQYF; size: .; V: TRBV5-6; D: TRBD2; J: TRBJ2-7
DNA: TGCGCCAGCAGCCAGGACAGATCCTACGAGCAGTACTTC; CDR3: CASSQDRSYEQYF; size: once; V: TRBV5-1; D: .; J: TRBJ2-7
DNA: TGTGCCAGCAGTTCTCCACTGGGACTAGCGGACACAGATACGCAGTATTTT; CDR3: CASSSPLGLADTDTQYF; size: few; V: TRBV28; D: TRBD2; J: TRBJ2-3
DNA: TGTGCCACCAGCAGAGCTCAGGGAACCGGGGAGCTGTTTTTT; CDR3: CATSRAQGTGELFF; size: .; V: TRBV15; D: .; J: TRBJ2-2
DNA: TGTGCCAGCACAAAAACCTCGGCGGCAGGGAATTCACCCCTCCACTTT; CDR3: CASTKTSAAGNSPLHF; size: .; V: TRBV25-1; D: .; J: TRBJ1-6
DNA: TGCGCCAGCTCTACTGACTTATCCGGGGAGCTGTTTTTT; CDR3: CASSTDLSGELFF; size: .; V: TRBV5-1; D: .; J: TRBJ2-2
DNA: TGTGCCAGCAGCTTCCCAGGGGGGAAAAACGAGCAGTACTTC; CDR3: CASSFPGGKNEQYF; size: .; V: TRBV5-6; D: .; J: TRBJ2-7
DNA: TGTGCCAGCAGCTTAGGAGGGTCAGGGGATGGCTACACCTTC; CDR3: CASSLGGSGDGYTF; size: .; V: TRBV7-6; D: .; J: TRBJ1-2
DNA: TGTGCCAGCTCACCGAGCAGGGGGCCGAATGGCTACACCTTC; CDR3: CASSPSRGPNGYTF; size: .; V: TRBV18; D: TRBD1; J: TRBJ1-2
DNA: TGTGCCACCAGCAGAGCATCGGGCAGGGCAGGGAATGAGCAGTTCTTC; CDR3: CATSRASGRAGNEQFF; size: .; V: TRBV15; D: .; J: TRBJ2-1
DNA: TGTGCCTGGGGCCACACAGATACGCAGTATTTT; CDR3: CAWGHTDTQYF; size: .; V: TRBV30; D: .; J: TRBJ2-3
DNA: TGTGCCAGCACCCAGACCCCCAGGGGAGCGGATCAGCCCCAGCATTTT; CDR3: CASTQTPRGADQPQHF; size: .; V: TRBV25-1; D: .; J: TRBJ1-5
DNA: TGTGCCAGCAGCGTAGGAGCTAGCGGCTCCTACGAGCAGTACTTC; CDR3: CASSVGASGSYEQYF; size: .; V: TRBV9; D: TRBD2; J: TRBJ2-7
DNA: TGTGCCAGCAGGTTGGGGGGGCCCTCCTACAATGAGCAGTTCTTC; CDR3: CASRLGGPSYNEQFF; size: .; V: TRBV2; D: .; J: TRBJ2-1
DNA: TGTGCCACCCCGACAGGGAAGGATAATGAAAAACTGTTTTTT; CDR3: CATPTGKDNEKLFF; size: .; V: TRBV10-3; D: TRBD1; J: TRBJ1-4
DNA: TGTGCCACCAGCAGGGAAAAGGCAGGGGCAGCCTATAATTCACCCCTCCACTTT; CDR3: CATSREKAGAAYNSPLHF; size: .; V: TRBV15; D: .; J: TRBJ1-6
DNA: TGTGCCAGCACCGGGGGGAGAACGGGCAGAGGTGGCTACACCTTC; CDR3: CASTGGRTGRGGYTF; size: .; V: TRBV2; D: .; J: TRBJ1-2
DNA: TGCGCCAGCAGTGAGGGGACAGGGATGGGCTACACCTTC; CDR3: CASSEGTGMGYTF; size: .; V: TRBV10-2; D: TRBD1; J: TRBJ1-2
DNA: TGCGCCAGCAGCCATACAACAGGGGCGGGCTCCTACGAGCAGTACTTC; CDR3: CASSHTTGAGSYEQYF; size: .; V: TRBV5-1; D: TRBD1; J: TRBJ2-7
DNA: TGTGCCTGGAGGGGCTTCGGGGAGCTGTTTTTT; CDR3: CAWRGFGELFF; size: .; V: TRBV30; D: .; J: TRBJ2-2
DNA: TGTGCCAGCAGCCCCACTGAGACCCAGTACTTC; CDR3: CASSPTETQYF; size: .; V: TRBV7-2; D: .; J: TRBJ2-5
DNA: TGTGCCAGCAGCGTAGGGGGGGGCTTGGGCGTTGCTAGCACAGATACGCAGTATTTT; CDR3: CASSVGGGLGVASTDTQYF; size: .; V: TRBV9; D: .; J: TRBJ2-3
DNA: TGTGCCAGCAGCTTCGGGACAGGTGTCTATAATTCACCCCTCCACTTT; CDR3: CASSFGTGVYNSPLHF; size: .; V: TRBV5-6; D: TRBD1; J: TRBJ1-6
DNA: TGTGCCAGTAGTATAGGGACAGGGATATTGGATCAGCCCCAGCATTTT; CDR3: CASSIGTGILDQPQHF; size: .; V: TRBV19; D: TRBD1; J: TRBJ1-5
DNA: TGTGCCAGCAGCTTAGCTGGGACAGGGTCCTACAATGAGCAGTTCTTC; CDR3: CASSLAGTGSYNEQFF; size: .; V: TRBV11-3; D: TRBD1; J: TRBJ2-1
DNA: TGCGCCAGCAGCCTCAGACTAGCGGGGGCCAGCACAGATACGCAGTATTTT; CDR3: CASSLRLAGASTDTQYF; size: .; V: TRBV5-1; D: TRBD2; J: TRBJ2-3
DNA: TGTGCCAGCAGTCGGACAGGGAGCTCCTACGAGCAGTACTTC; CDR3: CASSRTGSSYEQYF; size: .; V: TRBV6-5; D: TRBD1; J: TRBJ2-7
DNA: TGTGCCAGCAGCCCCTCCGAGTCTGCGGGGGCCCAAGAGACCCAGTACTTC; CDR3: CASSPSESAGAQETQYF; size: .; V: TRBV5-6; D: .; J: TRBJ2-5
DNA: TGTGCCAGCAGCTTTATCCAGGGGGCTTCCCCGCCTGGAAACACCATATATTTT; CDR3: CASSFIQGASPPGNTIYF; size: few; V: TRBV7-3; D: TRBD1; J: TRBJ1-3
DNA: TGTGCCAGCAGTTCCCACGGGGACACTGAAGCTTTCTTT; CDR3: CASSSHGDTEAFF; size: .; V: TRBV6-1; D: .; J: TRBJ1-1